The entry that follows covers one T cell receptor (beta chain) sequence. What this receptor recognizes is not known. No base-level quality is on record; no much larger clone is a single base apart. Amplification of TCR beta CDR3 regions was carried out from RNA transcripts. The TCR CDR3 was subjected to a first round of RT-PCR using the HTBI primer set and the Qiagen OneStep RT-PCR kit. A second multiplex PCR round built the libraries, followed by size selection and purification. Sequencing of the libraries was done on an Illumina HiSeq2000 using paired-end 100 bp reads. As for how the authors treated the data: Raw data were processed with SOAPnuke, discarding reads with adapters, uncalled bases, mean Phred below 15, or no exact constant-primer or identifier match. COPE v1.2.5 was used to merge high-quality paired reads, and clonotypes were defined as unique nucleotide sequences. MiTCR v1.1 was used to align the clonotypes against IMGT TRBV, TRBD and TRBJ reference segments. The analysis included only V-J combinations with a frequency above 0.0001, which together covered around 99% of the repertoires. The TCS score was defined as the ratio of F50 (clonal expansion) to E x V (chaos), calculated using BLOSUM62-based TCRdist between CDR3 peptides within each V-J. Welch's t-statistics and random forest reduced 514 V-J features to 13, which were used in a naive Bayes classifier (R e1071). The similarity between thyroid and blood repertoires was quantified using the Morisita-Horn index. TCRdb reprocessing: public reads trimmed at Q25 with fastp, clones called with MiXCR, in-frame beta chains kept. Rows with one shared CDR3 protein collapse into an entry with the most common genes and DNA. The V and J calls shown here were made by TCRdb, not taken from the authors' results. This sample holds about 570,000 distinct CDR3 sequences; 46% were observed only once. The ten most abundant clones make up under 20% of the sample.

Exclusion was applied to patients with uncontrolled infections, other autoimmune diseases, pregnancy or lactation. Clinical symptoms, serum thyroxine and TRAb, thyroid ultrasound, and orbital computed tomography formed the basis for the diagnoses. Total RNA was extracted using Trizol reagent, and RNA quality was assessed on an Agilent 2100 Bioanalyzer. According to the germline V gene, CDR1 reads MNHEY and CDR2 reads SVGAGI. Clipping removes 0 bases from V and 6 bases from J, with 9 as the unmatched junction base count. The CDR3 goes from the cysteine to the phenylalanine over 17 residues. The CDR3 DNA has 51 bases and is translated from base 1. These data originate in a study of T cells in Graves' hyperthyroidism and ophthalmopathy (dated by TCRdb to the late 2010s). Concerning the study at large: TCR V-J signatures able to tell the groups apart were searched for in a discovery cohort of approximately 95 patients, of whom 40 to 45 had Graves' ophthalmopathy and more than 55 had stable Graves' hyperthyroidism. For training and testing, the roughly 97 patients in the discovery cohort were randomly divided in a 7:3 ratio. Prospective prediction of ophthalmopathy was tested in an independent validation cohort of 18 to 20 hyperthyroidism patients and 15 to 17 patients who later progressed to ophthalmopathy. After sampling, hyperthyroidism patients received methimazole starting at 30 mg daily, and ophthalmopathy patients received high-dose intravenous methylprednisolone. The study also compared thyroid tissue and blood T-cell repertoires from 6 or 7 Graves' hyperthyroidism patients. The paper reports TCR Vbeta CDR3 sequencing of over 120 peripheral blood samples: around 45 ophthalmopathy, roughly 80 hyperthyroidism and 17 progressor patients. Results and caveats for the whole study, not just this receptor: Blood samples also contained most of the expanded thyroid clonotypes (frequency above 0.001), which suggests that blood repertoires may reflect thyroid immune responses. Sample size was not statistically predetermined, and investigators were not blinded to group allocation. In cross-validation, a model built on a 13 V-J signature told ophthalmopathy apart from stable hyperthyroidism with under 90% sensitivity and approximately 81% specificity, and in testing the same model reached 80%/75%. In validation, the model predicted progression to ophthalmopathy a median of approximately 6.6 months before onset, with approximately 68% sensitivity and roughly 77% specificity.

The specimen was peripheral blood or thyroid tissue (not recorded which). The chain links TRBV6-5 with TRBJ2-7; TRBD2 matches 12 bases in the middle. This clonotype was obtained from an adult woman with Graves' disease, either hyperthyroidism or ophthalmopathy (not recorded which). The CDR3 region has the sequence CASSYSGLAGIEGEQYF. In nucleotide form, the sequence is TGTGCCAGCAGTTACTCTGGACTAGCGGGAATTGAAGGCGAGCAGTACTTC.